This record concerns one T cell receptor beta chain sequence. This clone was detected once. Its antigen is still unknown. Base quality data are lacking; no much larger clone is found one base away. This record comes from a study of blood T cell repertoires in COVID-19 (dated by TCRdb to the early 2020s). With respect to the entire study: The collaborator samples originated in the United States, Italy and Spain and spanned the acute and convalescent phases of COVID-19. The repertoires were released in a freely available public database intended as a resource for research on the immune response to SARS-CoV-2. Where available, HLA class I and class II types were obtained from metadata supplied by the sample provider rather than from assay-based typing. The samples were drawn from two sources: the first 160 participants of the ongoing ImmuneRACE study, and fewer than 1,500 subjects contributed by 6 global collaborators. The material from the prospective study consisted of cDNA or gDNA derived from T cells, B-cell-depleted T cells, or PBMCs. Subjects who had been exposed to COVID-19, were actively infected with it, or had recovered from it provided the deeply sampled blood TCRbeta repertoires that made up the dataset. Nearly every sample came with metadata listing a de-identified subject ID, COVID-19 status, age in years and sex. Overall study outcomes, separate from this receptor: The quantity of clinical and demographic metadata differed by source and by participant and was supplied without curation.

The immunoSEQ Assay, a bias-controlled multiplex PCR, was used to amplify TCRbeta CDR3 regions from genomic DNA. In the paper's pipeline: The number of nucleated cells in each sample was estimated by amplification of reference gene primers within the assay. To quantify the absolute abundance of each unique TCRbeta CDR3 rearrangement, sequence reads were collapsed and filtered. For each sample, productive Simpson clonality was calculated as the square root of Simpson's diversity index over productive rearrangements. The clones in this table, taken by TCRdb from immuneACCESS, are in-frame only. Not every clone is retained; where verified, under half of the shortfall comes from an unresolved V gene, and the cause of the rest is unknown. That table supplies the V and J calls and clone size; D and trimming were determined from the DNA. The sample table lists nearly 60,000 clones, under 90% of them with a count of one. Approximately 5% of the sample is in the top ten clones.

Each collaborating institution followed its own protocols to collect whole blood in K2EDTA tubes. For TCRbeta analysis, collaborator samples were shipped as frozen whole blood, as isolated PBMCs, or as DNA extracted from either sample type. The germline V end is reduced by 0 bases and the J end by 10 bases; junction bases left unmatched: 9. Its CDR3 holds 15 amino acids, cysteine through phenylalanine. The read is trimmed to its CDR3 DNA, 45 bases read in frame from base 1. CDR1 and CDR2 are drawn from the germline V gene (reference sequence): SGHKS, YYEKEE. This receptor was taken from a man aged 40-49 years with active COVID-19. The sequenced material came from peripheral blood. The receptor chain draws on TRBV5-5 and TRBJ1-1, with TRBD1 identical over 10 junction bases. At the DNA level, the sequence is TGTGCCAGCAGCTTGGAGGTGACAGGGGGCATCGGAGCTTTCTTT. It codes for CASSLEVTGGIGAFF.